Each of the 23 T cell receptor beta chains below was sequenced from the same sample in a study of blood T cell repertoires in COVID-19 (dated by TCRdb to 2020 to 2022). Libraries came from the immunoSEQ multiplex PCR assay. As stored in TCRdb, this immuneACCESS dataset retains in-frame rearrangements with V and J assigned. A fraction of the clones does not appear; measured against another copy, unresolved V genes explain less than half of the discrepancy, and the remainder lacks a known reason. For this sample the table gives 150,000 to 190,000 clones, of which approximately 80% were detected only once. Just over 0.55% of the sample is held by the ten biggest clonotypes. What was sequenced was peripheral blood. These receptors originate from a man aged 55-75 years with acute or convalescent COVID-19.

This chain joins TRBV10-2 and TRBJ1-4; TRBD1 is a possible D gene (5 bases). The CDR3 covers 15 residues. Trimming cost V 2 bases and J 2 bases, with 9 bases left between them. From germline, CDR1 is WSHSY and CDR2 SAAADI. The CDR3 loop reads CASSEMGGTNEKLFF. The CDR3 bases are TGCGCCAGCAGTGAGATGGGGGGGACTAATGAAAAACTGTTTTTT.

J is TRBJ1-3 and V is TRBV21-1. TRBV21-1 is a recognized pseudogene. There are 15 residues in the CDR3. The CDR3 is CASSGRGPPGNTIYF. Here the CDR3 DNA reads TGTGCCAGCAGCGGGAGAGGGCCCCCTGGAAACACCATATATTTT.

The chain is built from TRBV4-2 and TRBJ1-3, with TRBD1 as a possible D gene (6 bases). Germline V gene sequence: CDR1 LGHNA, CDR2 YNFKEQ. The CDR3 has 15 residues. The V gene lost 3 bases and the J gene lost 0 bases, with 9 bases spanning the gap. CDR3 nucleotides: TGTGCCAGCAGCCAGACAGGACTCTCTGGAAACACCATATATTTT. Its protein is CASSQTGLSGNTIYF.

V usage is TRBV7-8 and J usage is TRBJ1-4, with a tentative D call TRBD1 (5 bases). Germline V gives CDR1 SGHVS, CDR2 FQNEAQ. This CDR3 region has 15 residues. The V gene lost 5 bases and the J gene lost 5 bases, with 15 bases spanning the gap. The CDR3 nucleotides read TGTGCCAGCAGCCAAGGGGTCGGCATAAATGAAAAACTGTTTTTT. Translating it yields CASSQGVGINEKLFF.

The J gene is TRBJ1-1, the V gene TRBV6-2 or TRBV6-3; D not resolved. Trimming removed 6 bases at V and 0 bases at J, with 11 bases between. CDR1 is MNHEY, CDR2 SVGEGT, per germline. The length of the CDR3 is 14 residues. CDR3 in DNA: TGTGCCAGCAGCCGTATCCACTTGAACACTGAAGCTTTCTTT. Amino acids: CASSRIHLNTEAFF.

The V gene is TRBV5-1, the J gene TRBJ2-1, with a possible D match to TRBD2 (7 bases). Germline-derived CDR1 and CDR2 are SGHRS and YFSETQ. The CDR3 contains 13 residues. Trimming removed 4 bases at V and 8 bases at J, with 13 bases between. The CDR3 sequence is CASSRGGFDEQFF. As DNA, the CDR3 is TGCGCCAGCAGCAGGGGGGGTTTTGATGAGCAGTTCTTC.

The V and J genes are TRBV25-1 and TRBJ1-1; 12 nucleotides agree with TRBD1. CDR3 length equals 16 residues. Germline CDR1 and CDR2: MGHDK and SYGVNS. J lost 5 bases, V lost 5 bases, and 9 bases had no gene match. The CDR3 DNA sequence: TGTGCCAGCAGTTCGGGACAGGGGGCGCGGGGTACTGAAGCTTTCTTT. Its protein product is CASSSGQGARGTEAFF.

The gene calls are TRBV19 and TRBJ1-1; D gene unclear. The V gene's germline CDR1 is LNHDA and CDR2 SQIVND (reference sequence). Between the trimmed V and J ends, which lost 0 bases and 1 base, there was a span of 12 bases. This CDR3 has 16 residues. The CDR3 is CASSIDRVRSNTEAFF. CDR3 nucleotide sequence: TGTGCCAGTAGTATAGATCGTGTCAGATCGAACACTGAAGCTTTCTTT.

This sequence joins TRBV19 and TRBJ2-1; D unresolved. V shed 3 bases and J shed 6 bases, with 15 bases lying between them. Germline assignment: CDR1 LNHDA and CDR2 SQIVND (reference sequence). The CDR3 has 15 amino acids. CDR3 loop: CASSIALPSGNEQFF. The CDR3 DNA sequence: TGTGCCAGTAGTATCGCTCTCCCTTCGGGCAATGAGCAGTTCTTC. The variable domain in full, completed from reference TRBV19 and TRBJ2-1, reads DGGITQSPKYLFRKEGQNVTLSCEQNLNHDAMYWYRQDPGQGLRLIYYSQIVNDFQKGDIAEGYSVSREKKESFPLTVTSAQKNPTAFYLCASSIALPSGNEQFFGPGTRLTVL.

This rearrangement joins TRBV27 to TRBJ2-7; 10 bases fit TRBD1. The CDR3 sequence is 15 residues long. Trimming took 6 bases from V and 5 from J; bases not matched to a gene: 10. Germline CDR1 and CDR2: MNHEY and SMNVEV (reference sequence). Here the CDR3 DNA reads TGTGCCAGCAGCAGAACGACAGGGGGCTGGAACGAGCAGTACTTC. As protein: CASSRTTGGWNEQYF.

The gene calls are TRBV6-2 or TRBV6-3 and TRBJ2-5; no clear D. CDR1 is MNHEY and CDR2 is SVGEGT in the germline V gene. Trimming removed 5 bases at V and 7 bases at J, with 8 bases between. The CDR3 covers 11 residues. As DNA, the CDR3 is TGTGCCAGCAGTCAGCCGGGGACCCAGTACTTC. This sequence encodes CASSQPGTQYF.

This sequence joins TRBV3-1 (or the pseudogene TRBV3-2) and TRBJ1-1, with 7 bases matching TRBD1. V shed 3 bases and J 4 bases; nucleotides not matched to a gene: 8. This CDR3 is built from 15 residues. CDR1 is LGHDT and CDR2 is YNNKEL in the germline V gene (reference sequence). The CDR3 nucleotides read TGTGCCAGCAGCCAGAGGGGACAGCTAGGCACTGAAGCTTTCTTT. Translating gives CASSQRGQLGTEAFF.

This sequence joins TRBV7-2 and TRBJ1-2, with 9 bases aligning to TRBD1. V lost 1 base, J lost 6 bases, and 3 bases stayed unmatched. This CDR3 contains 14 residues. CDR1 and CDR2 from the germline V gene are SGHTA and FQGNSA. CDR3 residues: CASSLGGTGNGYTF. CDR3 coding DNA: TGTGCCAGCAGCTTAGGGGGGACAGGGAATGGCTACACCTTC.

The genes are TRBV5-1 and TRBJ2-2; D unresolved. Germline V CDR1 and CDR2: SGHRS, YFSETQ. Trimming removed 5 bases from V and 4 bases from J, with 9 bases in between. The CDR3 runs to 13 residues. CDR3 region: CASRPGFTGELFF. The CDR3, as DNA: TGCGCCAGCAGACCCGGGTTCACCGGGGAGCTGTTTTTT.

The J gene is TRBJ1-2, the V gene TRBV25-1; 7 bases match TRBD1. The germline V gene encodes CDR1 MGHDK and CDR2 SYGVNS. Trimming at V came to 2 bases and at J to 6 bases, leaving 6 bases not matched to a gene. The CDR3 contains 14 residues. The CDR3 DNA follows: TGTGCCAGCAGTGAAGAGGGGGCATCGGATGGCTACACCTTC. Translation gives CASSEEGASDGYTF.

CDR3 in amino acids: CASSGGLLDTEAFF. CDR3 coding DNA: TGTGCCAGCAGCGGGGGACTTCTCGACACTGAAGCTTTCTTT. The chain joins TRBV9 to TRBJ1-1, with D possibly matching TRBD1 (5 bases). The CDR3 covers 14 residues. Germline-derived CDR1 and CDR2 are SGDLS and YYNGEE. Trimming stripped 3 bases from V and 3 bases from J, with 12 bases between.

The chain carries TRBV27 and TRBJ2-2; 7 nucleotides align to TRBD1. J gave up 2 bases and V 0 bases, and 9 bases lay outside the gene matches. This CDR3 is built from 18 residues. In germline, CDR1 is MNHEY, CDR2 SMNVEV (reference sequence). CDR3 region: CASSLSIFGTVNTGELFF. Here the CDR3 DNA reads TGTGCCAGCAGTTTATCGATCTTTGGGACAGTCAACACCGGGGAGCTGTTTTTT.

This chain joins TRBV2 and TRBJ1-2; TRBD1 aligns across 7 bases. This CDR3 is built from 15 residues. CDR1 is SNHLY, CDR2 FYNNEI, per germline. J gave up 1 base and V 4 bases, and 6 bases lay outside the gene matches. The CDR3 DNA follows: TGTGCCAGCAGTGTCCAGGGACAGCTTAACTATGGCTACACCTTC. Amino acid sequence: CASSVQGQLNYGYTF.

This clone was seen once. The CDR3 spells CASSVAPTATNEKLFF. DNA of the CDR3: TGTGCCAGCAGCGTAGCCCCGACAGCAACTAATGAAAAACTGTTTTTT. The V and J genes are TRBV9 and TRBJ1-4, with D possibly TRBD1 on 5 matching bases. V dropped 0 bases and J dropped 0 bases, with 9 bases sitting between them. Per the germline V gene, CDR1 is SGDLS and CDR2 is YYNGEE. This CDR3 spans 16 amino acids.

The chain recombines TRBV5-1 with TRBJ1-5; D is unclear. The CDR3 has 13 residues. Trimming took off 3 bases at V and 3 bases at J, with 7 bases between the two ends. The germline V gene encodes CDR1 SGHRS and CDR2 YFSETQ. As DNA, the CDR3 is TGCGCCAGCAGCTCTGACACCAATCAGCCCCAGCATTTT. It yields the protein CASSSDTNQPQHF.

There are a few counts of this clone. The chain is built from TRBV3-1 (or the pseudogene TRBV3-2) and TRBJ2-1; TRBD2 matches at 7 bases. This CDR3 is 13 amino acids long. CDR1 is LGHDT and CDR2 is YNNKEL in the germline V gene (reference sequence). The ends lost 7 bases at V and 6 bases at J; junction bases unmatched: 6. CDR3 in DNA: TGTGCCAGCAAAAGCGGGGCCCCCAATGAGCAGTTCTTC. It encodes CASKSGAPNEQFF.

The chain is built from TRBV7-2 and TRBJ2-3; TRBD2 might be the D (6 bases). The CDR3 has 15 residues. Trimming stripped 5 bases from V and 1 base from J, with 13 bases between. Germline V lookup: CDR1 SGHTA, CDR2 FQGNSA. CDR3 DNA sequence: TGTGCCAGCAGCCATGGGGCTAGCGGCACAGATACGCAGTATTTT. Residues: CASSHGASGTDTQYF.

DNA of the CDR3: TGTGCCAGCAGAGGTTACCGACAGGGGGAGAGGTACGAGCAGTACTTC. Translated: CASRGYRQGERYEQYF. V usage is TRBV27 and J usage is TRBJ2-7; TRBD1 aligns across 9 bases. Germline CDR1 is MNHEY and CDR2 is SMNVEV (reference sequence). The junction had 13 bases not matched to a gene; V was cut back by 6 bases and J by 4 bases. The CDR3 totals 16 residues.